The 11 T cell receptor beta chains listed next were all sequenced from one sample in a study of T cell responses to AZD1222 COVID-19 vaccine. Sequencing was performed with immunoSEQ multiplex PCR; in TCRdb, only in-frame clones are kept and a portion is missing. The sample yields approximately 150,000 clones, approximately 90% seen once. The source was peripheral blood, collected 28 days after the second AZD1222 dose. These receptors were obtained from an adult who received the AZD1222 COVID-19 vaccine.

The V call is TRBV5-1, the J call TRBJ2-5; 15 bases are shared with TRBD2. This CDR3 is built from 18 residues. Per germline, CDR1 SGHRS and CDR2 YFSETQ. V was clipped by 2 bases and J by 9 bases; unmatched bases: 14. CDR3 region: CASSLKHGTSGGPGAQYF. CDR3 coding DNA: TGCGCCAGCAGCTTAAAGCACGGGACTAGCGGGGGGCCGGGGGCCCAGTACTTC.

V gene TRBV12-5 combines with J gene TRBJ2-2; 8 bases line up with TRBD1. The ends lost 6 bases at V and 2 bases at J; junction bases unmatched: 5. This CDR3 contains 15 residues. Germline V gene sequence: CDR1 LGHNT, CDR2 FRNRAP. CDR3 DNA: TGTGCTAGTGGCTCCGGACAGGGAAACACCGGGGAGCTGTTTTTT. This translates into CASGSGQGNTGELFF.

V usage is TRBV6-2 or TRBV6-3 and J usage is TRBJ2-6, with a weak D call TRBD2 (5 bases). Germline V gene data show CDR1 as MNHEY and CDR2 as SVGEGT. The V end lost 3 bases, the J end lost 0 bases, and 15 bases lay between the germline ends. CDR3 length equals 18 residues. The CDR3 spells CASSYNQRISSGANVLTF. In DNA, the CDR3 is TGTGCCAGCAGTTATAATCAGCGGATAAGCTCTGGGGCCAACGTCCTGACTTTC.

V gene TRBV6-5 combines with J gene TRBJ1-5; D unresolved. V lost 7 bases, J lost 0 bases, and 10 bases lay in between. The germline V gene encodes CDR1 MNHEY and CDR2 SVGAGI. The CDR3 sequence is 14 residues long. DNA of the CDR3: TGTGCCAGCATGAGAGAGTATAGCAATCAGCCCCAGCATTTT. Translating gives CASMREYSNQPQHF.

V and J are TRBV7-2 and TRBJ2-7, with D uncertain. CDR1 and CDR2 from the germline V gene are SGHTA and FQGNSA. The V end lost 5 bases, the J end lost 0 bases, and 5 bases lay between the germline ends. CDR3 length: 12 residues. The CDR3 loop reads CASSASSYEQYF. CDR3 nucleotides: TGTGCCAGCAGCGCCAGCTCCTACGAGCAGTACTTC. Full variable domain (outside the CDR3, taken from reference TRBV7-2 and TRBJ2-7): GAGVSQSPSNKVTEKGKDVELRCDPISGHTALYWYRQSLGQGLEFLIYFQGNSAPDKSGLPSDRFSAERTGGSVSTLTIQRTQQEDSAVYLCASSASSYEQYFGPGTRLTVT.

The chain links TRBV4-2 to TRBJ1-5; D is possibly TRBD1 (6 bases). This CDR3 is built from 17 residues. From germline, CDR1 is LGHNA and CDR2 YNFKEQ. V lost 0 bases to trimming and J lost 4 bases, with 16 bases between them. The CDR3 DNA follows: TGTGCCAGCAGCCAAGATCGGGGAGGGGGGATGAATCAGCCCCAGCATTTT. This gives the protein CASSQDRGGGMNQPQHF.

This clone has just one count. The J gene is TRBJ1-1, the V gene TRBV5-1, with 9 bases identical to TRBD1. Per germline, CDR1 SGHRS and CDR2 YFSETQ. Trimming took 4 bases from V and 1 from J; bases not matched to a gene: 5. CDR3 size: 15 residues. For the CDR3, the DNA is TGCGCCAGCAGCCCCCGGACAGGGGCGAACACTGAAGCTTTCTTT. Its translation: CASSPRTGANTEAFF. Drawing the rest from reference TRBV5-1 and TRBJ1-1, the complete variable domain is KAGVTQTPRYLIKTRGQQVTLSCSPISGHRSVSWYQQTPGQGLQFLFEYFSETQRNKGNFPGRFSGRQFSNSRSEMNVSTLELGDSALYLCASSPRTGANTEAFFGQGTRLTVV.

This chain's CDR3 is CASSRETGVYNSPLHF. In DNA form, the CDR3 reads TGCGCCAGCAGCCGGGAGACAGGGGTCTATAATTCACCCCTCCACTTT. The gene calls are TRBV5-1 and TRBJ1-6; TRBD1 matches 8 bases. The CDR3 totals 16 residues. Trimming cost V 4 bases and J 3 bases; bases outside gene matches: 6. Germline V gene data show CDR1 as SGHRS and CDR2 as YFSETQ.

V is TRBV2 and J is TRBJ2-2; 7 bases fit TRBD2. This CDR3 spans 13 amino acids. Unmatched junction bases numbered 3, after V lost 8 bases and J lost 3 bases. Per the germline V gene, CDR1 is SNHLY and CDR2 is FYNNEI. Here the CDR3 DNA reads TGTGCCAGCGAGGGAGGGGACACCGGGGAGCTGTTTTTT. It translates to CASEGGDTGELFF. Combining the CDR3 with reference TRBV2 and TRBJ2-2 gives the whole variable domain EPEVTQTPSHQVTQMGQEVILRCVPISNHLYFYWYRQILGQKVEFLVSFYNNEISEKSEIFDDQFSVERPDGSNFTLKIRSTKLEDSAMYFCASEGGDTGELFFGEGSRLTVL.

The V gene is TRBV4-1, the J gene TRBJ2-1; D might be TRBD2 (6 bases). The CDR3 runs 16 residues. CDR1 is MGHRA and CDR2 is YSYEKL in the germline V gene. Trimming left V 0 bases short and J 3 bases short, with 12 bases between. CDR3: CASSQEPAGSYNEQFF. CDR3 nucleotides: TGCGCCAGCAGCCAAGAACCTGCGGGGAGCTACAATGAGCAGTTCTTC.

The chain employs TRBV9 and TRBJ2-1, with 7 nucleotides matching TRBD2. CDR1 and CDR2 from the germline V gene are SGDLS and YYNGEE. Germline trimming cut 1 base from V and 1 base from J; bases unmatched to any gene: 2. The CDR3 covers 15 residues. The DNA of the CDR3 is TGTGCCAGCAGCGTACACGGGGGGTCCTACAATGAGCAGTTCTTC. The encoded protein is CASSVHGGSYNEQFF.